This T cell receptor (beta chain) was captured by sequencing in a study of CD8+CD57+ T cells in acquired aplastic anemia. Study overall: Sorted CD4+ plus CD8+ cells gave DNA averaging about 3.2 ug.

The CDR3 loop spans 17 amino acids. V dropped 6 bases and J dropped 3 bases, with 20 bases sitting between them. Study-level findings and limits: Common to patients and controls were 25 to 30 CD8+ CDR3 sequences. The CD8+ Simpson's diversity of patients and controls was not significantly different.

At least ten counts were recorded for this clonotype. Its target is not known. Genomic DNA, the template, was used for profiling of the TCR beta VDJ and CDR3. Each CDR3 protein is one row after TCRdb ran MiXCR on the reads. The sample has around 250,000 distinct CDR3 sequences, roughly 50% seen once. Input material: sorted CD4+, CD8+, or CD8+CD57+ T cells (not recorded which) from PBMCs. The receptor's source is a human donor with severe aplastic anemia or a healthy control (not recorded which). The genes are TRBV12-3 or TRBV12-4 and TRBJ2-2, with D possibly matching TRBD1 (6 bases). Here the CDR3 reads CASSPARAGVDTGELFF. The CDR3 DNA sequence: TGTGCCAGCAGCCCCGCCAGGGCAGGGGTTGACACCGGGGAGCTGTTTTTT.